This section outlines one T cell receptor beta chain sequence together with its context. Its target is not known. PCR was performed a second time for about 7 to 12 cycles using a sample-barcoded 5' primer and a J-beta primer mix. A single record per CDR3 protein comes from TCRdb applying MiXCR to the 5' RACE reads. The sample holds roughly 1.7 million distinct CDR3 sequences; almost 35% are singletons and the top ten take about 11%. The data originate from a study of blood T cells in healthy people across ages. Per sample, no less than 5.5 micrograms of total RNA were extracted. Looked up from germline, CDR1 is SQVTM and CDR2 is ANQGSEA. V lost 3 bases to trimming and J lost 3 bases; unmatched junction nucleotides: 5. The length of the CDR3 is 14 residues. Broader study findings: The study found more naive CD4+ cells and higher diversity in long-lived than aged donors. Per million T cells, TCR beta diversity dropped roughly linearly as age increased. Reliance upon unsorted PBMCs precluded definitive naive versus antigen-experienced comparison.

This clonotype originated in a woman in her twenties or thirties in good health. Sequenced input: blood. The J gene is TRBJ2-3, the V gene TRBV29-1; 8 bases align to TRBD2. The CDR3 sequence is CSVEISGATDTQYF. The CDR3, as DNA: TGCAGCGTTGAGATTAGCGGGGCAACAGATACGCAGTATTTT.